The 27 T cell receptor beta chains presented below share a single source sample, sequenced in a study of cytomegalovirus exposure and HLA in healthy donors. A multiplex PCR was run with 60 Vbeta primers and 13 Jbeta primers. Data came from immunoSEQ multiplex PCR; TCRdb stores just in-frame clones and leaves some out. The sample yields about 150,000 clones, approximately 80% seen once. The sample was PBMCs. The origin of the receptors is a man aged 40-49 years in good health and CMV-seronegative.

V gene TRBV10-3 combines with J gene TRBJ2-1; no definite D call. V shed 1 base and J shed 6 bases, with 13 bases lying between them. The CDR3 sequence is 15 residues long. Germline V gene data show CDR1 as ENHRY and CDR2 as SYGVKD. This CDR3 is CAISEFLYRANEQFF. CDR3 DNA sequence: TGTGCCATCAGTGAGTTTTTATACCGCGCCAATGAGCAGTTCTTC.

The genes are TRBV6-6 and TRBJ1-2; D ambiguous. Germline V gene lookup returns CDR1 MNHNY and CDR2 SVGAGI (reference sequence). Deletions cut 0 bases from V and 4 bases from J, with 12 bases between. There are 15 residues in the CDR3. The CDR3 nucleotides read TGTGCCAGCAGTTACTCAGGCAACAGCTTCTATGGCTACACCTTC. This encodes CASSYSGNSFYGYTF.

This chain connects TRBV7-2 to TRBJ1-5; D remains unclear. V was shortened by 2 bases and J by 4 bases, with 6 bases between the two germline ends. The CDR3 totals 13 residues. CDR1 and CDR2 from the germline V gene are SGHTA and FQGNSA. The CDR3 loop is CASSLRRNQPQHF. CDR3 nucleotide sequence: TGTGCCAGCAGCTTACGCAGGAATCAGCCCCAGCATTTT. The whole variable domain, remainder taken from reference TRBV7-2 and TRBJ1-5, is GAGVSQSPSNKVTEKGKDVELRCDPISGHTALYWYRQSLGQGLEFLIYFQGNSAPDKSGLPSDRFSAERTGGSVSTLTIQRTQQEDSAVYLCASSLRRNQPQHFGDGTRLSIL.

The chain links TRBV30 to TRBJ2-1; D not certain. Trimming removed 3 bases from V and 6 bases from J, with 18 bases in between. CDR3 length: 15 residues. Per the germline V gene, CDR1 is GTSNPN and CDR2 is SVGIG (reference sequence). CDR3 in amino acids: CAWRLRYSLLNEQFF. The CDR3 nucleotides are TGTGCCTGGAGATTACGGTATTCCCTTCTCAATGAGCAGTTCTTC.

Only one count was recorded for this clone. The rearrangement joins TRBV7-7 to TRBJ2-5; 10 bases align to TRBD1. Germline lookup yields CDR1 SSHAT and CDR2 FNYEAQ (reference sequence). V shed 2 bases, J shed 5 bases, and the junction held 8 bases outside the gene matches. The CDR3 is made up of 16 amino acids. The CDR3 sequence: CASSLSVTGGLETQYF. The CDR3 nucleotides are TGTGCCAGCAGCTTATCAGTGACAGGGGGCTTGGAGACCCAGTACTTC.

The chain uses TRBV11-2 and TRBJ2-7; a possible D gene is TRBD1 (5 bases). V lost 1 base and J lost 2, with 9 bases in between. Per germline, CDR1 SGHAT and CDR2 FQNNGV. This CDR3 has 14 residues. CDR3 region: CASSLGGSTYEQYF. CDR3 DNA sequence: TGTGCCAGCAGCTTAGGGGGCAGCACCTACGAGCAGTACTTC.

The rearrangement links TRBV25-1 to TRBJ2-3; D perhaps matches TRBD2 (5 bases). CDR3 length equals 14 residues. Germline lookup yields CDR1 MGHDK and CDR2 SYGVNS. V lost 3 bases to trimming and J lost 3 bases, with 10 bases between them. CDR3 sequence: CASSDPGLTDTQYF. In DNA, the CDR3 is TGTGCCAGCAGTGACCCCGGACTTACAGATACGCAGTATTTT.

V is TRBV19 and J is TRBJ1-1; 7 positions agree with TRBD1. Germline V gene sequence: CDR1 LNHDA, CDR2 SQIVND (reference sequence). Losses at the gene ends were 5 bases for V and 4 bases for J; bases not matched to a gene: 13. This CDR3 comprises 16 residues. The CDR3 loop is CASSSLGARGSTEAFF. The DNA for the CDR3 is TGTGCCAGTAGTTCCTTAGGGGCCAGGGGGAGCACTGAAGCTTTCTTT. The full variable domain, its missing parts supplied by reference TRBV19 and TRBJ1-1, is DGGITQSPKYLFRKEGQNVTLSCEQNLNHDAMYWYRQDPGQGLRLIYYSQIVNDFQKGDIAEGYSVSREKKESFPLTVTSAQKNPTAFYLCASSSLGARGSTEAFFGQGTRLTVV.

V and J are TRBV7-8 and TRBJ2-5, with D perhaps matching TRBD1 (5 bases). The germline CDR1 and CDR2 sequences are SGHVS and FQNEAQ. This CDR3 contains 13 residues. Trimming pared 5 bases from V and 4 bases from J, leaving 11 bases between. The CDR3 DNA is TGTGCCAGCAGCGGGGCCCCCTCAGAGACCCAGTACTTC. Its protein is CASSGAPSETQYF.

This chain uses TRBV6-1 with TRBJ2-7; D remains ambiguous. Trimming removed 6 bases at V and 0 bases at J, with 15 bases between. The CDR3 covers 15 residues. Germline V gene lookup returns CDR1 MNHNS and CDR2 SASEGT. This CDR3 is CASREIFLSSYEQYF. The CDR3 nucleotides read TGTGCCAGCAGGGAAATATTCCTTAGCTCCTACGAGCAGTACTTC.

This chain uses TRBV9 with TRBJ1-2, with 7 nucleotides matching TRBD1. This CDR3 has 15 amino acids. The germline CDR1 and CDR2 sequences are SGDLS and YYNGEE. V trimming: 4 bases; J trimming: 1 base; junction bases outside the gene matches: 7. The CDR3 is CASSTRDSLNYGYTF. In DNA form, the CDR3 reads TGTGCCAGCAGCACCCGGGACAGCCTTAACTATGGCTACACCTTC.

The V gene is TRBV19, the J gene TRBJ1-1, with D unclear. This CDR3 contains 13 residues. Trimming cost V 4 bases and J 2 bases, with 8 bases left between them. The V gene's germline CDR1 is LNHDA and CDR2 SQIVND (reference sequence). CDR3 coding DNA: TGTGCCAGTAGTAAAGGACTAAACACTGAAGCTTTCTTT. Translating it yields CASSKGLNTEAFF.

This clone was found a few times. V usage is TRBV5-6 and J usage is TRBJ1-2; 8 bases are shared with TRBD1. The germline CDR1 and CDR2 sequences are SGHDT and YYEEEE. The CDR3 covers 13 residues. The junction had 6 bases not matched to a gene; V was cut back by 3 bases and J by 8 bases. The CDR3 here is CASSSDRGGGYTF. CDR3 nucleotide sequence: TGTGCCAGCAGCTCCGACAGGGGCGGGGGCTACACCTTC.

V is TRBV27 and J is TRBJ2-1; 9 bases align to TRBD2. Germline CDR1 reads MNHEY; CDR2 reads SMNVEV (reference sequence). V trimming: 6 bases; J trimming: 3 bases; junction bases outside the gene matches: 6. This CDR3 spans 15 amino acids. The chain's CDR3 is CASSHLAGLYNEQFF. CDR3 DNA sequence: TGTGCCAGCAGCCACCTAGCGGGACTCTACAATGAGCAGTTCTTC.

The rearrangement joins TRBV18 to TRBJ1-5, with D perhaps matching TRBD1 (5 bases). From germline, CDR1 is KGHSH and CDR2 LQKENI. CDR3 length: 14 residues. V lost 8 bases to trimming and J lost 0 bases, with 11 bases between them. In DNA, the CDR3 is TGTGCCAGCGCGACAGACATTAGCAATCAGCCCCAGCATTTT. This sequence encodes CASATDISNQPQHF.

A few counts support this clone. V is TRBV28 and J is TRBJ2-7; 10 bases fit TRBD2. Trimming at V came to 0 bases and at J to 3 bases, leaving 2 bases not matched to a gene. There are 15 residues in the CDR3. The germline CDR1 and CDR2 sequences are MDHEN and SYDVKM. The chain's CDR3 is CASSLWVAGGYEQYF. The CDR3 bases are TGTGCCAGCAGTTTATGGGTAGCGGGAGGCTACGAGCAGTACTTC.

A word on this clone: Other DNA variants within this sample encode the same CDR3. The chain combines TRBV19 with TRBJ2-7, with 11 bases lining up with TRBD1. Germline assignment: CDR1 LNHDA and CDR2 SQIVND (reference sequence). This CDR3 contains 14 residues. Trimming cost V 7 bases and J 4 bases; bases outside gene matches: 6. The CDR3 DNA reads TGTGCCAGTACCGCCGGGACAGGGGGGTACGAGCAGTACTTC. Its protein is CASTAGTGGYEQYF.

The chain uses TRBV7-9 and TRBJ2-1; 7 bases are a match to TRBD2. This CDR3 is built from 15 residues. Germline assignment: CDR1 SEHNR and CDR2 FQNEAQ (reference sequence). V was clipped by 4 bases and J by 1 base; unmatched bases: 4. Here the CDR3 reads CASSSLAVSYNEQFF. The CDR3 region has the DNA TGTGCCAGCAGCTCCCTAGCGGTATCCTACAATGAGCAGTTCTTC.

This clone appeared a single time. The chain couples TRBV13 to TRBJ2-7; possible D gene TRBD1, 6 bases. V shed 5 bases and J shed 2 bases, with 16 bases lying between them. Germline V gives CDR1 PRHDT, CDR2 FYEKMQ (reference sequence). CDR3 length equals 15 residues. CDR3 loop: CASSPKGVGTYEQYF. CDR3 coding DNA: TGTGCCAGCAGCCCAAAGGGGGTAGGGACCTACGAGCAGTACTTC.

The chain is built from TRBV15 and TRBJ1-5, with D perhaps matching TRBD1 (5 bases). Germline V gives CDR1 LNHNV, CDR2 YYDKDF (reference sequence). With 5 bases removed from V and 6 bases from J, the gap between germline ends came to 11 bases. This CDR3 is 13 amino acids long. CDR3 sequence reads: CATSPRGPQPQHF. The CDR3 region has the DNA TGTGCCACCAGCCCAAGGGGCCCTCAGCCCCAGCATTTT.

This clone occurred a few times. The rearrangement joins TRBV12-5 to TRBJ2-3; 10 nucleotides line up with TRBD2. In germline, CDR1 is LGHNT, CDR2 FRNRAP. This CDR3 has 15 amino acids. Unmatched junction bases numbered 6, after V lost 2 bases and J lost 7 bases. The DNA for the CDR3 is TGTGCTAGTGGTTTGAGGCTAGCGGGGGAGAATACGCAGTATTTT. This encodes CASGLRLAGENTQYF.

The chain links TRBV7-3 to TRBJ2-5; the D is unclear. This CDR3 region has 14 residues. CDR1 and CDR2 from the germline V gene are SGHTA and FQGTGA. The V end lost 0 bases, the J end lost 4 bases, and 9 bases lay between the germline ends. The CDR3 DNA follows: TGTGCCAGCAGCTTAACAGGTGGCGGAGAGACCCAGTACTTC. Encoded protein: CASSLTGGGETQYF.

This sequence joins TRBV6-5 and TRBJ2-5; 12 positions agree with TRBD1. This CDR3 is 16 amino acids long. Germline CDR1 is MNHEY and CDR2 is SVGAGI. V lost 1 base, J lost 4 bases, and 4 bases stayed unmatched. The CDR3 DNA follows: TGTGCCAGCAGTTACTGGGGGACAGGGGGCTTAGAGACCCAGTACTTC. Protein product: CASSYWGTGGLETQYF.

This clone was counted a single time. The J gene is TRBJ1-1, the V gene TRBV6-6; the match to TRBD1 covers 11 bases. The CDR3 sequence is 15 residues long. In germline, CDR1 is MNHNY, CDR2 SVGAGI (reference sequence). Germline trimming cut 6 bases from V and 4 bases from J; bases unmatched to any gene: 7. The CDR3 region is CASSTAGTGGTEAFF. The CDR3 DNA reads TGTGCCAGCAGCACGGCCGGGACAGGGGGCACTGAAGCTTTCTTT.

This chain links TRBV30 with TRBJ2-3; TRBD2 aligns across 9 bases. The CDR3 runs to 17 residues. From germline, CDR1 is GTSNPN and CDR2 SVGIG (reference sequence). V was clipped by 8 bases and J by 3 bases; unmatched bases: 18. CDR3 sequence: CATTMEGSGRKTDTQYF. The CDR3 nucleotides read TGTGCCACCACCATGGAAGGTAGCGGGAGAAAGACAGATACGCAGTATTTT.

V and J are TRBV28 and TRBJ1-2, with D possibly TRBD1 on 6 matching bases. Trimming cost V 4 bases and J 6 bases, with 9 bases left between them. Per the germline V gene, CDR1 is MDHEN and CDR2 is SYDVKM. This CDR3 has 12 residues. CDR3 in DNA: TGTGCCAGCAGTTCGGGGGGCCATGGCTACACCTTC. This gives the protein CASSSGGHGYTF.

V gene TRBV27 combines with J gene TRBJ1-6; no reliable D call. The CDR3 loop spans 15 amino acids. CDR1 MNHEY and CDR2 SMNVEV come from the germline V gene (reference sequence). V was cut by 3 bases and J by 7 bases, with 13 bases left in between. CDR3 sequence: CASSFEESPNSPLHF. CDR3 nucleotides: TGTGCCAGCAGTTTCGAGGAATCTCCAAATTCACCCCTCCACTTT.